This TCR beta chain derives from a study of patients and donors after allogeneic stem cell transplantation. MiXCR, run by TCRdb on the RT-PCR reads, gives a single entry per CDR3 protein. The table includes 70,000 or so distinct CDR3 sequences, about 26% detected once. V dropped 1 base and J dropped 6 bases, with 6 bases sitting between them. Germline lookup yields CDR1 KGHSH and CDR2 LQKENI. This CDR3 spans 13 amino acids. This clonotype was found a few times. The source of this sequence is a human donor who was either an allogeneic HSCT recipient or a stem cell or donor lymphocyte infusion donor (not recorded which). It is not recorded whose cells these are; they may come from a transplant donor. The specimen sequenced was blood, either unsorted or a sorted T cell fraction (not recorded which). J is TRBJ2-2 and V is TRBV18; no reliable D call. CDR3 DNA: TGTGCCAGCTCACCACGCTTTCCCGGGGAGCTGTTTTTT. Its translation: CASSPRFPGELFF. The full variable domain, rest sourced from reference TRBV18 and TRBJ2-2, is NAGVMQNPRHLVRRRGQEARLRCSPMKGHSHVYWYRQLPEEGLKFMVYLQKENIIDESGMPKERFSAEFPKEGPSILRIQQVVRGDSAAYFCASSPRFPGELFFGEGSRLTVL.